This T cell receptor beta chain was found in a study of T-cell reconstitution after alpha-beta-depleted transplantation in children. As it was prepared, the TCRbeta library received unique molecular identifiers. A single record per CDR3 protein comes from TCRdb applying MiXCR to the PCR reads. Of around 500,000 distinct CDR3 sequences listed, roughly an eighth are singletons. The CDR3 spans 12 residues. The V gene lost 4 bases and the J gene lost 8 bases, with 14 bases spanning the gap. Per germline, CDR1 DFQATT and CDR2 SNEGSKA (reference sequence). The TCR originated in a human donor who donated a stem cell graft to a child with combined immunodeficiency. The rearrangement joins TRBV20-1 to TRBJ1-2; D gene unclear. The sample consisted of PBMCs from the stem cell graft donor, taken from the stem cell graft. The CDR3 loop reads CSAKNTVGGYTF. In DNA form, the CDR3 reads TGCAGTGCTAAGAACACCGTAGGAGGCTACACCTTC.